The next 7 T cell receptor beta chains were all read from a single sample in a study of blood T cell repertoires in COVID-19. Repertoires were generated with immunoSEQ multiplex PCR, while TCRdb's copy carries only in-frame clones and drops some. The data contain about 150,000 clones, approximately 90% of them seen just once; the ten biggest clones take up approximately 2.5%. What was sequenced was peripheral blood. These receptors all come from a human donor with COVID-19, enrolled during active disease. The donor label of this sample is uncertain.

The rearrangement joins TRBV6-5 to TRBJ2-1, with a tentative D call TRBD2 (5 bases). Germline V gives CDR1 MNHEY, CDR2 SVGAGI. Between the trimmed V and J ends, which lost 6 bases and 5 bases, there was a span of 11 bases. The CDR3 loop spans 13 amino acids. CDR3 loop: CASSVEGNNEQFF. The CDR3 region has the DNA TGTGCCAGCAGCGTAGAGGGTAACAATGAGCAGTTCTTC.

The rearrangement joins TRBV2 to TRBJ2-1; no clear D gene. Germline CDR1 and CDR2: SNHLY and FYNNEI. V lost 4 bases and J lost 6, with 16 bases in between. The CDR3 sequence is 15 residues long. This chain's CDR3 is CASSVRRTGSNEQFF. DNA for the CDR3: TGTGCCAGCAGTGTTCGCCGTACGGGTAGCAATGAGCAGTTCTTC.

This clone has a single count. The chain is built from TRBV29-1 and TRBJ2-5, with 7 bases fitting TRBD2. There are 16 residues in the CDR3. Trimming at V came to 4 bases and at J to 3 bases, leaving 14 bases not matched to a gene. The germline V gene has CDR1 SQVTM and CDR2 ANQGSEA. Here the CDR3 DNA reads TGCAGCGTTGTTGACAGCGGGGCGCCAACCGAAGAGACCCAGTACTTC. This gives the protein CSVVDSGAPTEETQYF.

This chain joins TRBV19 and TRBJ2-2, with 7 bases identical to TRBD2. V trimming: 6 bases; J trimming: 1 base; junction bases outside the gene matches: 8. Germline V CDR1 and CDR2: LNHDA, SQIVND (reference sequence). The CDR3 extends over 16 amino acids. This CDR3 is CASRHLQRGNTGELFF. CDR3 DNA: TGTGCCAGTAGACACCTTCAGCGGGGGAACACCGGGGAGCTGTTTTTT.

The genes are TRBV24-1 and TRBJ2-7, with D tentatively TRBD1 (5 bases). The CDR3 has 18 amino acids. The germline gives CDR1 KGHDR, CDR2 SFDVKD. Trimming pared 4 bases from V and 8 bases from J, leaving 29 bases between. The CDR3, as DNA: TGTGCCACCAGTGACCCCAGAATCGACAGCGAGCGCCCTACGAAGCAGTACTTC. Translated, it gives CATSDPRIDSERPTKQYF.

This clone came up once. DNA of the CDR3: TGTGCCAGCAGTCCTCCGACGGGGGTAGGTGGCTACACCTTC. It encodes CASSPPTGVGGYTF. The chain joins TRBV28 to TRBJ1-2, with D possibly TRBD1 on 5 matching bases. CDR1 is MDHEN and CDR2 is SYDVKM in the germline V gene. The ends were cut back, 5 bases at V and 7 bases at J, with 17 bases in the middle. The CDR3 spans 14 residues.

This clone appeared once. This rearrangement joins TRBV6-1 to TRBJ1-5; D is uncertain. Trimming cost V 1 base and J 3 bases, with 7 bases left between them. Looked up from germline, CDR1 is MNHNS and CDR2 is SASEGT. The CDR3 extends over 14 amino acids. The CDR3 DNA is TGTGCCAGCAGTGAAGTACAGAACAATCAGCCCCAGCATTTT. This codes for CASSEVQNNQPQHF.